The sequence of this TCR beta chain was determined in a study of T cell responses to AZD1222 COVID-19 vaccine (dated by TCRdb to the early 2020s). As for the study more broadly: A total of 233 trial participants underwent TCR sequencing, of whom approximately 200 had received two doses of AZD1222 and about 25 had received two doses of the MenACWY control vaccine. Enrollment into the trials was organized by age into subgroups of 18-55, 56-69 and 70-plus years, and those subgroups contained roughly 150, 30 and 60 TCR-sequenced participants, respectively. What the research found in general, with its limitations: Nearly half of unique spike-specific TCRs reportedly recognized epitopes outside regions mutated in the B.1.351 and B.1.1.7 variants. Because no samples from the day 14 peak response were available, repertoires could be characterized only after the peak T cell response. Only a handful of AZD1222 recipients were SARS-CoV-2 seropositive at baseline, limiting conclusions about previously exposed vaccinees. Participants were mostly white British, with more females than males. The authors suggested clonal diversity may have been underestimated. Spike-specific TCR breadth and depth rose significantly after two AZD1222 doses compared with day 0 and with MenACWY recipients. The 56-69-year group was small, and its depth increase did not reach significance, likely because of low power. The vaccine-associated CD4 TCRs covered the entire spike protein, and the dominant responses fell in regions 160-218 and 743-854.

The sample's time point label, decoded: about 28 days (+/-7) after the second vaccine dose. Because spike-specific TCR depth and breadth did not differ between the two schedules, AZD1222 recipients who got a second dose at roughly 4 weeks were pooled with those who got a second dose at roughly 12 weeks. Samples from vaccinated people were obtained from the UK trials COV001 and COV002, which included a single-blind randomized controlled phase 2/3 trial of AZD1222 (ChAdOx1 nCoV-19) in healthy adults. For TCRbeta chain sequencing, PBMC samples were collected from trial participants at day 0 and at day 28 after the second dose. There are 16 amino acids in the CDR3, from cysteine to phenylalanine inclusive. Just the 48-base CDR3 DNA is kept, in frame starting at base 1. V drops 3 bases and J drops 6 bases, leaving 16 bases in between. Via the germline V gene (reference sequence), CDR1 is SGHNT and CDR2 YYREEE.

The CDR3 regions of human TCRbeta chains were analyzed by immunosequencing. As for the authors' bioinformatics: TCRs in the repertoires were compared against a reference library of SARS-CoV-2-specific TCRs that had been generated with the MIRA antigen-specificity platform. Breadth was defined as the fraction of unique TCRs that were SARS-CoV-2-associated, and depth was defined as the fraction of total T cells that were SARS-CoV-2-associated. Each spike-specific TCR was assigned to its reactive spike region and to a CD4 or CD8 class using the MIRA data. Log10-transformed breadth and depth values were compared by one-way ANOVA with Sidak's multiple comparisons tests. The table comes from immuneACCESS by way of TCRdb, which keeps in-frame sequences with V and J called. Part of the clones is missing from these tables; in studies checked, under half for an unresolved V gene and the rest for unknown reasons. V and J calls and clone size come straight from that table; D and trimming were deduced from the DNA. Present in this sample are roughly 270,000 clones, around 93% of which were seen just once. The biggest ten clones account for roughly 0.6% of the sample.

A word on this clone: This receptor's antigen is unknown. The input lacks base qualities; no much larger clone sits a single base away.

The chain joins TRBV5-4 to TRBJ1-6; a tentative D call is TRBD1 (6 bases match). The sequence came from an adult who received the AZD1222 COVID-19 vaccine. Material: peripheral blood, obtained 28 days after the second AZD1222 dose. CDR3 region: CASSWVGGQGNSPLHF. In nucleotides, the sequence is TGTGCCAGCAGCTGGGTAGGGGGGCAGGGTAATTCACCCCTCCACTTT.